The TCR beta chain described here comes from a study of OX40 agonist ivuxolimab in advanced cancers. Assay used: immunoSEQ multiplex PCR; TCRdb lists only in-frame clones, some missing. The data show tens of thousands of clones, approximately 85% seen once. Autoimmune disease history or systemic immunosuppression was exclusionary. Overall study findings and caveats: There were, on average, more expanded clones in CD8+ T cells than in CD4+. At 0.1 to 3.0 mg/kg and by week 6, CD4+ and CD8+ T cells in the blood had expanded clonally.

This clone was seen a few times. Antigen specificity is unknown. Trimming shortened V by 4 bases and J by 4 bases, and 13 bases separated the two germline ends. Germline V gene lookup returns CDR1 MGHRA and CDR2 YSYEKL. This CDR3 has 15 residues. This specimen was CD4+ or CD8+ T cells sorted from blood, taken in a trial of the OX40 agonist ivuxolimab. The TCR was taken from an adult with an advanced solid tumor such as melanoma, head and neck, liver or kidney cancer. The chain has TRBV4-1 and TRBJ2-2; maybe TRBD2 (5 bases). The CDR3 DNA reads TGCGCCAGCAGCCTCGGGGTAGCTGCCACCGGGGAGCTGTTTTTT. The encoded protein is CASSLGVAATGELFF.